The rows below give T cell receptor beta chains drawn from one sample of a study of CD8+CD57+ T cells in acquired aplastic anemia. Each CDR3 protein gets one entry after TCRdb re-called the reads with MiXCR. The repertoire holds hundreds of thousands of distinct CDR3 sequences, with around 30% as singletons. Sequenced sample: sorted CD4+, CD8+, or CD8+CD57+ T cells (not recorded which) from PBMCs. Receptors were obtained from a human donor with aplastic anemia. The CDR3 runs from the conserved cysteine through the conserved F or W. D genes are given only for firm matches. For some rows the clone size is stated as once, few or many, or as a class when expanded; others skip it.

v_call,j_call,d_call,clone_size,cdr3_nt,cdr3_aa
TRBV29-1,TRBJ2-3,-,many,TGCAGCGTTGACCGGGGGTGGACGGGTACTAGCACAGATACGCAGTATTTT,CSVDRGWTGTSTDTQYF
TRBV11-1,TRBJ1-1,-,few,TGTGCCAGCAGTATTAAGGGGCTATCGAAGAACACTGAAGCTTTCTTT,CASSIKGLSKNTEAFF
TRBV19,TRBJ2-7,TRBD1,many,TGTGCCAGTAGTAGAGGGACAGACTACGAGCAGTACTTC,CASSRGTDYEQYF
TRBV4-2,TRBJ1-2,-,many,TGTGCCAGCAGCCAAGATCGAGGCAGCGGCTACACCTTC,CASSQDRGSGYTF
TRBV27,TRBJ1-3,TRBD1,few,TGTGCCAGCAAAATGACAGGGGTTGAGGCTGGAAACACCATATATTTT,CASKMTGVEAGNTIYF
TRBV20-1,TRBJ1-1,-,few,TGCAGTGCTAGGGTCGGGGGACCGAACACTGAAGCTTTCTTT,CSARVGGPNTEAFF
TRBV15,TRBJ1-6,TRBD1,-,TGTGCCACCAGCAGGCCGGACAGGGCCAATTCACCCCTCCACTTT,CATSRPDRANSPLHF
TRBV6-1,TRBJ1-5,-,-,TGTGCCAGCAGTGAAGCGGTAGGGGTGGGTCAGCCCCAGCATTTT,CASSEAVGVGQPQHF
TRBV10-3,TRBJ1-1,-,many,TGTGCCATCAGTGACCTCAGCGGCTACGAAGCTTTCTTT,CAISDLSGYEAFF
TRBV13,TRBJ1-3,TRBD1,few,TGTGCCAGCAGCGACAGGGTCCTCTCTGGAAACACCATATATTTT,CASSDRVLSGNTIYF
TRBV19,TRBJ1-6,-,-,TGTGCCAGTAGTCGACAGCCGCTTAATTCACCCCTCCACTTT,CASSRQPLNSPLHF
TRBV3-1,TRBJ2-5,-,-,TGTGCCAGCAGCCCCATCGACAGGGCCGGGGGCCAAGAGGCCCAGTACTTC,CASSPIDRAGGQEAQYF
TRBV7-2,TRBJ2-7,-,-,TGTGCCAGCAGCCCCGTGCAGGGGGGCGCTTCCCACGAGCAGTACTTC,CASSPVQGGASHEQYF
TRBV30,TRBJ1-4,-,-,TGTGCCTGGATCCCCCCGGGACTGATTAATGAAAAACTGTTTTTT,CAWIPPGLINEKLFF
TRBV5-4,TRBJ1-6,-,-,TGTGCCAGCGCCAGGGAACAGGGTGGTTCACCCCTCCACTTT,CASAREQGGSPLHF
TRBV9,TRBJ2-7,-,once,TGTGCCAGCAGCCGAGAGGACGAGCAGTACTTC,CASSREDEQYF
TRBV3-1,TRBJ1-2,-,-,TGTGCCAGCAGCCAAAGGCCCTTAGTCAGTGACAACTATGGCTACACCTTC,CASSQRPLVSDNYGYTF
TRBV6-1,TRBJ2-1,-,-,TGTGCCAGCAGTGAAAGGTACAATGAGCGGTTCTTC,CASSERYNERFF
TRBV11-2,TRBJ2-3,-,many,TGTGCCAGCAGCTTAATCTCAGGCGACACAGATACGCAGTATTTT,CASSLISGDTDTQYF
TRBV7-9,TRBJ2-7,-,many,TGTGCCAGCAGCTTAGCCGGGACAAACTACGAGCAGTACTTC,CASSLAGTNYEQYF
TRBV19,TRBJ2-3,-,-,TGTGCCAGTAGTATATTAGATACGCAGTATTTT,CASSILDTQYF
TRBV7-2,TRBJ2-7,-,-,TGTGCCAGCAGCTTGTCACAGAGGCGCTCCTACGAGCAGTACTTC,CASSLSQRRSYEQYF
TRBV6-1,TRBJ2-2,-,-,TGTGCCAGCATGACTAGACCCACCGGGGAGCTGTTTTTT,CASMTRPTGELFF
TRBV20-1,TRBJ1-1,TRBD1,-,TGCAGTGCTCGAATTCCCGGGACAGGGATGATTATGGAAGCTTTCTTT,CSARIPGTGMIMEAFF
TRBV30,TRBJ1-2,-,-,TGTGCCTGGAAACAGGAGAACTATGGCTACACCTTC,CAWKQENYGYTF
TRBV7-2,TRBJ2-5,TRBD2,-,TGTGCCAGCAGCTTCGGGACTAGCGGGACCCAGTACTTC,CASSFGTSGTQYF
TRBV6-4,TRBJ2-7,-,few,TGTGCCAGCAGTGACTCGCCCGAAGGCGAGCAGTACTTC,CASSDSPEGEQYF
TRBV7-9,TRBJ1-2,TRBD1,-,TGTGCCAGCGGACCTGGGGACAGGAACTATGGCTACACCTTC,CASGPGDRNYGYTF
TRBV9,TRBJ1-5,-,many,TGTGCCAGCTCAGGGCACAACGGGCCCCAGCATTTT,CASSGHNGPQHF
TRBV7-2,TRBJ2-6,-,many,TGTGCCAGCAGTCAACAGGGTTGGTCTCGTGGGGCCAACGTCCTGACTTTC,CASSQQGWSRGANVLTF
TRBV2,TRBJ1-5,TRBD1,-,TGTGCCAGCAGTGAAGCGTTCGGGACAGGGAAACGCAGCAATCAGCCCCAGCATTTT,CASSEAFGTGKRSNQPQHF
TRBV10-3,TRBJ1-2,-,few,TGTGCCATCAGTGACGACGATGTGGTATTCGCTAAATATGGCTACACCTTC,CAISDDDVVFAKYGYTF
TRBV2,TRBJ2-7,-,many,TGTGCCAGCAGGGGGCGGCGGGAACTCTACGAGCAGTACTTC,CASRGRRELYEQYF
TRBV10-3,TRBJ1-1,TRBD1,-,TGTGCCTCGAGAACGACAGGGCGGAAAGCTTTCTTT,CASRTTGRKAFF
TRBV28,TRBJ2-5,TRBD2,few,TGTGCCAGCAGTTTACTAGCGGGGCAAGAGACCCAGTACTTC,CASSLLAGQETQYF
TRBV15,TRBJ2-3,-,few,TGTGCCACCGGCAAAGACAGTTTGAGCACAGATACGCAGTATTTT,CATGKDSLSTDTQYF
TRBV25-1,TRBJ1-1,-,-,TGTGCCAGCAGTGAATGGAGTTTGGGGGGAACTGAAGCTTTCTTT,CASSEWSLGGTEAFF
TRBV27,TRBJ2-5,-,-,TGTGCCAGCAGCCGCAGGGGAGAGACCCAGTACTTC,CASSRRGETQYF
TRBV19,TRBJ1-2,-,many,TGTGCCAGTAGAACAGAAGATCCCTATGGCTACACCTTC,CASRTEDPYGYTF
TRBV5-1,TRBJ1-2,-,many,TGCGCCAGCAGCTTGGGCGGGGTCGAAGGCTACACCTTC,CASSLGGVEGYTF
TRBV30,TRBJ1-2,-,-,TGTGCTGCCGAGTACGGCTACACCTTC,CAAEYGYTF
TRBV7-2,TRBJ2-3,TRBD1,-,TGTGCCAGCACCTTGGACAGGGGCCCAGATACGCAGTATTTT,CASTLDRGPDTQYF
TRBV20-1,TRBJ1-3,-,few,TGCAGTGCAAGACACGCATCGGGGGATTCTGGAAACACCATATATTTT,CSARHASGDSGNTIYF
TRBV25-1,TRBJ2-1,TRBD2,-,TGTGCCAGCAGTTCGAGCGGGAGCGTTGAGGAGCAGTTCTTC,CASSSSGSVEEQFF
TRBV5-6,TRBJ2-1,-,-,TGTGCCAGCAGCTTGGTATCCGGGCTCAATGAGCAGTTCTTC,CASSLVSGLNEQFF
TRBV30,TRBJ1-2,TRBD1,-,TGTGCCTGGGGGGACAGGGGGAGTTATGGCTACACCTTC,CAWGDRGSYGYTF
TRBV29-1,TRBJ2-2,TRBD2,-,TGCAGCGTCTCACTTGGGGCAGCGGGAGCTAATACCGGGGAGCTGTTTTTT,CSVSLGAAGANTGELFF
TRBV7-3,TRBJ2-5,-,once,TGTGCCAGCTCACCATTGGTTGGGGAGACCCAGTACTTC,CASSPLVGETQYF
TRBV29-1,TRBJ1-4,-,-,TGCAGCGTTGGGACAGTGAATGAAAAACTGTTTTTT,CSVGTVNEKLFF
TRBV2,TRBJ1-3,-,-,TGTGCCACCCCCATCGGTCGAAACACCATATATTTT,CATPIGRNTIYF
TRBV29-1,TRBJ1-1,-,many,TGCAGCGTGACAGCCATGAACACTGAAGCTTTCTTT,CSVTAMNTEAFF